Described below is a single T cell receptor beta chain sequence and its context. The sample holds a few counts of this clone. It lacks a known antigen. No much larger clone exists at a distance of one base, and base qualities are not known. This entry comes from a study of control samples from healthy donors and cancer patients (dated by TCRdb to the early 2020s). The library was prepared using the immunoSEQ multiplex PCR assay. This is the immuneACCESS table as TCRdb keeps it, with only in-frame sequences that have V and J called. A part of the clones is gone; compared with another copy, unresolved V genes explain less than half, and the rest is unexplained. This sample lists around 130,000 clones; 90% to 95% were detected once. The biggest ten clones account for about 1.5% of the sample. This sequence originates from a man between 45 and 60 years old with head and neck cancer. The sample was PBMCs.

The nucleotides are TGTGCCAGCAGTTTGTGGGTAGCTAACTATGGCTACACCTTC. Its translation reads: CASSLWVANYGYTF. The rearrangement joined TRBV28 to TRBJ1-2, with the D gene uncertain. The CDR3 runs 14 residues from the cysteine to the phenylalanine. The CDR3 DNA has 42 bases and is translated from base 1. V loses 3 bases, J loses 0 bases, and the germline ends lie 8 bases apart. Reading the germline V gene gives CDR1 MDHEN and CDR2 SYDVKM.